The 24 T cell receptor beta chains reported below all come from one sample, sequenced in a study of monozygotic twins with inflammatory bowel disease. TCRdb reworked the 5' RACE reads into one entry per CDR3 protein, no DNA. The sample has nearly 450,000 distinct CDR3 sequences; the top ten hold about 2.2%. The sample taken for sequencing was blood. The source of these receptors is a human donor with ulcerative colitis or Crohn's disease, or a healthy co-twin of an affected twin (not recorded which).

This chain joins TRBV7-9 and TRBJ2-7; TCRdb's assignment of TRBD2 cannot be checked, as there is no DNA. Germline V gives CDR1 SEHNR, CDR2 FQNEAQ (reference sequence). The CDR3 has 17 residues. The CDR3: CASSLVGYERDGYEQYF.

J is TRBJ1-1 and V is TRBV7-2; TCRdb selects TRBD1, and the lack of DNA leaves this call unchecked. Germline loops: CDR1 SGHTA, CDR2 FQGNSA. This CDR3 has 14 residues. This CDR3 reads CASSPPVSGAEAFF. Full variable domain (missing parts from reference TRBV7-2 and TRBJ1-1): GAGVSQSPSNKVTEKGKDVELRCDPISGHTALYWYRQSLGQGLEFLIYFQGNSAPDKSGLPSDRFSAERTGGSVSTLTIQRTQQEDSAVYLCASSPPVSGAEAFFGQGTRLTVV.

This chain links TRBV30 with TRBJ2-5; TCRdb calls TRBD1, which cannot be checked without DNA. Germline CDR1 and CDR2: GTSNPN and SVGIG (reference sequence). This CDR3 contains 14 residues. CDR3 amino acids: CAWSVAGGRETQYF.

The CDR3 loop reads CASSLWLAAEPYNEQFF. V gene TRBV28 combines with J gene TRBJ2-1; TCRdb returns TRBD2, unconfirmable since there is no DNA. Germline V lookup: CDR1 MDHEN, CDR2 SYDVKM. The CDR3 spans 17 residues.

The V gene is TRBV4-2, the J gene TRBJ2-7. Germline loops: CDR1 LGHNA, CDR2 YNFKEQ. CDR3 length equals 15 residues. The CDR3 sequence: CASSQEGIMLYDQYF.

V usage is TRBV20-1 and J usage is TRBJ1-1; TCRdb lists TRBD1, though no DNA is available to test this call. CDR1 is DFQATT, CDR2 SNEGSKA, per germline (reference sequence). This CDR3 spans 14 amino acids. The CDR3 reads CSARPPFVGTEAFF.

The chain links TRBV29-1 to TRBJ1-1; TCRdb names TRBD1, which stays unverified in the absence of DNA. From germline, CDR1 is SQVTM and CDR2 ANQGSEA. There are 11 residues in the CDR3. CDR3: CSVGRATEAFF.

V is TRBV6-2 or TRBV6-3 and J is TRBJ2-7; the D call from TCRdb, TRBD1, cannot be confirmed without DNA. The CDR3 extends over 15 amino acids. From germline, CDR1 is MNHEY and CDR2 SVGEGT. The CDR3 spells CASRFNRERTGEQYF.

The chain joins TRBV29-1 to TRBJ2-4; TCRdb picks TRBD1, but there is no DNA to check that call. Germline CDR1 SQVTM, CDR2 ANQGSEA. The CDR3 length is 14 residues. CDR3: CSVGAGGAKNIQYF.

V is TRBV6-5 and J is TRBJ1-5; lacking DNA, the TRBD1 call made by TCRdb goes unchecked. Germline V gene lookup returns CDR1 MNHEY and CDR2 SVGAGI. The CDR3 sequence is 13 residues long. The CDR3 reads CASSGQLHQPQHF.

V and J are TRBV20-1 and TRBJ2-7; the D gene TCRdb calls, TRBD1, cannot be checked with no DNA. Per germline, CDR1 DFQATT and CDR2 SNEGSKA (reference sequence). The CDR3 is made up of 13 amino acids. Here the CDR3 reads CSARLQGAYEQYF.

CDR3 sequence: CSVDGVIEGNYGYTF. The chain couples TRBV29-1 to TRBJ1-2. This CDR3 has 15 amino acids. Germline lookup yields CDR1 SQVTM and CDR2 ANQGSEA.

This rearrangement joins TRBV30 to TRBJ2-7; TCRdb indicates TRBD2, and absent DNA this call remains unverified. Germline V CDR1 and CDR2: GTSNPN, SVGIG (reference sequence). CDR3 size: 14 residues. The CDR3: CAWTRTSGSYEQYF.

CDR3 sequence reads: CATSGPRFTGELFF. This chain links TRBV15 with TRBJ2-2; TCRdb lists TRBD2, though no DNA is available to test this call. The CDR3 extends over 14 amino acids. Germline CDR1 LNHNV, CDR2 YYDKDF (reference sequence). Full variable domain (remainder filled in from reference TRBV15 and TRBJ2-2): DAMVIQNPRYQVTQFGKPVTLSCSQTLNHNVMYWYQQKSSQAPKLLFHYYDKDFNNEADTPDNFQSRRPNTSFCFLDIRSPGLGDTAMYLCATSGPRFTGELFFGEGSRLTVL.

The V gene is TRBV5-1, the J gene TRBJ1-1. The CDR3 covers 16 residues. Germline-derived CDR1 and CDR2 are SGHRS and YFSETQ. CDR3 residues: CASSFARASGDTEAFF.

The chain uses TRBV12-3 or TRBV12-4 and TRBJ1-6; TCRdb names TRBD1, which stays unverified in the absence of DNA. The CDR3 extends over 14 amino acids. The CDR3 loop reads CASTGQAGNSPLHF.

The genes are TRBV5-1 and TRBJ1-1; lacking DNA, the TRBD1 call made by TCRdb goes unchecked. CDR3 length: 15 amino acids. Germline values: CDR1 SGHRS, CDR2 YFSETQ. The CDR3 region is CASSSVPGRDTEAFF.

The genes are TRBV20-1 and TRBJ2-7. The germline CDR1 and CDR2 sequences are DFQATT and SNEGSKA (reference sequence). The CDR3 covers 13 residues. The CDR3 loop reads CSASAAATYEQYF.

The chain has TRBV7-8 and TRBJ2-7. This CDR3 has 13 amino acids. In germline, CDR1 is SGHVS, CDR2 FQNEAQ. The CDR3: CASSLGEIYEQYF.

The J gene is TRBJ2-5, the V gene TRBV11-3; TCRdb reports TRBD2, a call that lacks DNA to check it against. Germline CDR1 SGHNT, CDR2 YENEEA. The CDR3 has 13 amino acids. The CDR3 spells CASGLAPQETQYF.

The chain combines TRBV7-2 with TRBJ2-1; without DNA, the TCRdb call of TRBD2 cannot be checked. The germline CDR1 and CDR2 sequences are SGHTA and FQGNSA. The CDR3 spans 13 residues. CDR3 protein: CASSLPPDNEQFF.

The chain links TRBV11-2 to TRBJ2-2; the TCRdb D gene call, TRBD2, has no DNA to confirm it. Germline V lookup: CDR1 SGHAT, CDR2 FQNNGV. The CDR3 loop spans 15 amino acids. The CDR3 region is CASSPRSSGGGELFF.

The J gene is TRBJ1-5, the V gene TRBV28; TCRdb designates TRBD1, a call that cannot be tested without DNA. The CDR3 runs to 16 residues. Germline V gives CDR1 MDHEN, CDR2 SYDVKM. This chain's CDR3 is CASSRDRPYSNQPQHF. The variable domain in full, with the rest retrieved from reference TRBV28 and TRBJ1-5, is DVKVTQSSRYLVKRTGEKVFLECVQDMDHENMFWYRQDPGLGLRLIYFSYDVKMKEKGDIPEGYSVSREKKERFSLILESASTNQTSMYLCASSRDRPYSNQPQHFGDGTRLSIL.

CDR3: CSAPFGTSTGELFF. The chain uses TRBV20-1 and TRBJ2-2. The CDR3 loop spans 14 amino acids. The germline V gene has CDR1 DFQATT and CDR2 SNEGSKA (reference sequence).